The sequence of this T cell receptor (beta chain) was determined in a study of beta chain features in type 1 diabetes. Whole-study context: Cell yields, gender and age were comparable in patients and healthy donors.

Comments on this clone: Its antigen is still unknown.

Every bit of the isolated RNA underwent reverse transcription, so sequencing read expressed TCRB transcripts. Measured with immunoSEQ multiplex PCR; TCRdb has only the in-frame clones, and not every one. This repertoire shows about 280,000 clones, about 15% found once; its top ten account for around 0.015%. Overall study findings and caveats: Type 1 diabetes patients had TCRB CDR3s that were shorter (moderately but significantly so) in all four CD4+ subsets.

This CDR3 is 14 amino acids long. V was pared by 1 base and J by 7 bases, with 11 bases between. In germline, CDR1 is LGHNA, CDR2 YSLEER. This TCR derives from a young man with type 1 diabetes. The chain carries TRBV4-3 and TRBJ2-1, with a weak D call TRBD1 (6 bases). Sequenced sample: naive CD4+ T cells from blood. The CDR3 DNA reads TGCGCCAGCAGCCAAGGAAACAGGGCAAATGAGCAGTTCTTC. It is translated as CASSQGNRANEQFF.